A selection of T cell receptor beta chains follows, all from one sample in a study of blood T cell repertoires in COVID-19. Sequencing used immunoSEQ multiplex PCR; TCRdb keeps in-frame clones, though not all of them. The sample includes under 200,000 clones, 85% to 95% seen only once; the top ten take around 0.53%. Sequenced material: peripheral blood. These TCRs come from a man in his fifties with acute or convalescent COVID-19. CDR3s include the opening cysteine and the closing phenylalanine or tryptophan. D genes are given only for firm matches. The size entry is marked missing in some rows and otherwise reads once, few, many or a size class.

j_gene: TRBJ2-5; v_gene: TRBV9; d_gene: TRBD2; abundance: NA; CDR3nt: TGTGCCAGCAGCGTACCGCGAGCGGGGGGGCAGGGTGAGACCCAGTACTTC; CDR3aa: CASSVPRAGGQGETQYF
j_gene: TRBJ1-4; v_gene: TRBV27; d_gene: NA; abundance: NA; CDR3nt: TGTGCCAGCAGTTTCGTGGGGGGGGCTAATGAAAAACTGTTTTTT; CDR3aa: CASSFVGGANEKLFF
j_gene: TRBJ2-7; v_gene: TRBV10-2; d_gene: TRBD1; abundance: NA; CDR3nt: TGCGCCAGCAGAGGGACAGCCGCTTACGAGCAGTACTTC; CDR3aa: CASRGTAAYEQYF
j_gene: TRBJ2-7; v_gene: TRBV30; d_gene: NA; abundance: few; CDR3nt: TGTGCCTGGGGGGGGAGCTCCTACGAGCAGTACTTC; CDR3aa: CAWGGSSYEQYF
j_gene: TRBJ1-1; v_gene: TRBV6-5; d_gene: TRBD1; abundance: NA; CDR3nt: TGTGCCAGCAGTTCTCCCAGAGGGACAGGGAACACTGAAGCTTTCTTT; CDR3aa: CASSSPRGTGNTEAFF
j_gene: TRBJ2-5; v_gene: TRBV7-9; d_gene: NA; abundance: NA; CDR3nt: TGTGCCAGCAGCCTACTGGCAGGCCAAGAGACCCAGTACTTC; CDR3aa: CASSLLAGQETQYF
j_gene: TRBJ2-2; v_gene: TRBV3-1/TRBV3-2; d_gene: TRBD1; abundance: NA; CDR3nt: TGTGCCAGCAGGGCCGGGACAGGGGCCAACATCGGGGAGCTGTTTTTT; CDR3aa: CASRAGTGANIGELFF
j_gene: TRBJ1-2; v_gene: TRBV19; d_gene: TRBD1; abundance: NA; CDR3nt: TGTGCCAGTAGTATAGGTGCGATCTCCGGGACAGTCGGCTACACCTTC; CDR3aa: CASSIGAISGTVGYTF
j_gene: TRBJ2-5; v_gene: TRBV9; d_gene: NA; abundance: NA; CDR3nt: TGTGCCAGCAGCCCCCGGGACACCCGGATCGTAGAGACCCAGTACTTC; CDR3aa: CASSPRDTRIVETQYF
j_gene: TRBJ2-6; v_gene: TRBV27; d_gene: TRBD1; abundance: NA; CDR3nt: TGTGCCAGCAGTTTGACAGGGGCTGGGGCCAACGTCCTGACTTTC; CDR3aa: CASSLTGAGANVLTF
j_gene: TRBJ2-4; v_gene: TRBV15; d_gene: NA; abundance: NA; CDR3nt: TGTGCCACCAGCAAGAACTTGGACAGCGCACTAGCCAAAAACATTCAGTACTTC; CDR3aa: CATSKNLDSALAKNIQYF
j_gene: TRBJ1-5; v_gene: TRBV6-1; d_gene: NA; abundance: NA; CDR3nt: TGTGCCAGCAGTGAGCAGGGCCAGCCCCAGCATTTT; CDR3aa: CASSEQGQPQHF
j_gene: TRBJ1-1; v_gene: TRBV3-1/TRBV3-2; d_gene: NA; abundance: NA; CDR3nt: TGTGCCAGCAGCCAATCTACTGAAGCTTTCTTT; CDR3aa: CASSQSTEAFF
j_gene: TRBJ1-2; v_gene: TRBV7-2; d_gene: TRBD1; abundance: NA; CDR3nt: TGTGCCAGCACCCACCGGGACAGTCATGGCTACACCTTC; CDR3aa: CASTHRDSHGYTF
j_gene: TRBJ2-7; v_gene: TRBV27; d_gene: NA; abundance: NA; CDR3nt: TGTGCCAGCAGTTTGCTCGGAGACGAGCAGTACTTC; CDR3aa: CASSLLGDEQYF
j_gene: TRBJ1-4; v_gene: TRBV4-1; d_gene: NA; abundance: few; CDR3nt: TGCGCCAGCAGCCAAGAATCGTGGCGGGGGAGGGCTGAAAAACTGTTTTTT; CDR3aa: CASSQESWRGRAEKLFF
j_gene: TRBJ1-4; v_gene: TRBV7-6; d_gene: NA; abundance: NA; CDR3nt: TGTGCCAGCAGCTTAGGTCACAGGAAAAATGGTGGACTGTTTTTT; CDR3aa: CASSLGHRKNGGLFF
j_gene: TRBJ1-2; v_gene: TRBV7-9; d_gene: NA; abundance: NA; CDR3nt: TGTGCCAGCAGCTTAGCTGGGGAGGATGGCTACACCTTC; CDR3aa: CASSLAGEDGYTF
j_gene: TRBJ1-6; v_gene: TRBV6-5; d_gene: NA; abundance: once; CDR3nt: TGTGCCAGCGTCAGCGAGGTCGCCTATAATTCACCCCTCCACTTT; CDR3aa: CASVSEVAYNSPLHF
j_gene: TRBJ1-5; v_gene: TRBV18; d_gene: NA; abundance: NA; CDR3nt: TGTGCCAGCTCACAGACGACAGCCACCGGGAATCAGCCCCAGCATTTT; CDR3aa: CASSQTTATGNQPQHF
j_gene: TRBJ2-5; v_gene: TRBV3-1/TRBV3-2; d_gene: NA; abundance: NA; CDR3nt: TGTGCCAGCAGCCATAGCGATCGGAGAGAGACCCAGTACTTC; CDR3aa: CASSHSDRRETQYF
j_gene: TRBJ2-3; v_gene: TRBV4-1; d_gene: TRBD2; abundance: NA; CDR3nt: TGCGCCAGCAGCCTGGCAGCGGGGGGGCCCACAGATACGCAGTATTTT; CDR3aa: CASSLAAGGPTDTQYF
j_gene: TRBJ2-6; v_gene: TRBV5-5; d_gene: NA; abundance: NA; CDR3nt: TGTGCCAGCAGCTTTCGAACGGGTCCAAATCGGGCCAACGTCCTGACTTTC; CDR3aa: CASSFRTGPNRANVLTF
j_gene: TRBJ2-3; v_gene: TRBV27; d_gene: TRBD1; abundance: NA; CDR3nt: TGTGCCAGCAGCACTCTCACCCGGGACAGGGGGACAGATACGCAGTATTTT; CDR3aa: CASSTLTRDRGTDTQYF
j_gene: TRBJ1-2; v_gene: TRBV28; d_gene: NA; abundance: NA; CDR3nt: TGTGCCACCACATTGGGGGGGGGCTATGGCTACACCTTC; CDR3aa: CATTLGGGYGYTF
j_gene: TRBJ1-2; v_gene: TRBV19; d_gene: TRBD1; abundance: once; CDR3nt: TGTGCCAGTAGGGGGGACAGCTATGGCTACACCTTC; CDR3aa: CASRGDSYGYTF
j_gene: TRBJ1-4; v_gene: TRBV28; d_gene: TRBD1; abundance: NA; CDR3nt: TGTGCCAGCAGGACGGGACAGAAGAATGAAAAACTGTTTTTT; CDR3aa: CASRTGQKNEKLFF
j_gene: TRBJ2-7; v_gene: TRBV4-2; d_gene: TRBD2; abundance: NA; CDR3nt: TGTGCCAGCAGCTACCACCGGGACTACCCCTACGAGCAGTACTTC; CDR3aa: CASSYHRDYPYEQYF
j_gene: TRBJ2-1; v_gene: TRBV9; d_gene: TRBD2; abundance: NA; CDR3nt: TGTGCCAGCAGCGTAGGAAAGCGGGAGGGCTTCGATGAGCAGTTCTTC; CDR3aa: CASSVGKREGFDEQFF
j_gene: TRBJ2-7; v_gene: TRBV27; d_gene: NA; abundance: NA; CDR3nt: TGTGCCAGCAGTTCGCCTAGGACTAGGGGGTACGAGCAGTACTTC; CDR3aa: CASSSPRTRGYEQYF
j_gene: TRBJ2-2; v_gene: TRBV18; d_gene: TRBD1; abundance: NA; CDR3nt: TGTGCCAGCTCACTCAACAGGGGTACGACGGCCGGGGAGCTGTTTTTT; CDR3aa: CASSLNRGTTAGELFF
j_gene: TRBJ1-2; v_gene: TRBV6-2/TRBV6-3; d_gene: TRBD1; abundance: NA; CDR3nt: TGTGCCAGCAGTTTCCGACAGGGGGCTCTGAGTGGCTACACCTTC; CDR3aa: CASSFRQGALSGYTF
j_gene: TRBJ2-7; v_gene: TRBV7-9; d_gene: NA; abundance: NA; CDR3nt: TGTGCCAGCAGCTTAGTAGCAGAATCCAGTCATACGTACTTC; CDR3aa: CASSLVAESSHTYF